These 2 T cell receptor beta chains originate from one sample sequenced in a study of OX40 agonist ivuxolimab in advanced cancers. Some clones are missing from TCRdb's copy, which holds only in-frame ones; the method was immunoSEQ multiplex PCR. The sample yields 79,000 or so clones, about 89% seen once. The sequencing here drew on CD4+ or CD8+ T cells sorted from blood, taken in a trial of the OX40 agonist ivuxolimab. The receptor source for this set is an adult with an advanced solid tumor such as melanoma, head and neck, liver or kidney cancer.

About this clone itself: Other DNA sequences in this sample translate to the same CDR3. V is TRBV20-1 and J is TRBJ2-7; D not certain. The germline V and J ends were trimmed by 1 base and 2 bases, with 3 bases remaining between them. The CDR3 length is 11 residues. Germline V gene lookup returns CDR1 DFQATT and CDR2 SNEGSKA (reference sequence). The CDR3 region is CSARAAYEQYF. DNA of the CDR3: TGCAGTGCTAGAGCCGCCTACGAGCAGTACTTC.

The gene calls are TRBV5-1 and TRBJ1-2; TRBD1 might be the D (5 bases). Trimming left V 2 bases short and J 7 bases short, with 15 bases between. The CDR3 totals 14 residues. Germline V lookup: CDR1 SGHRS, CDR2 YFSETQ. CDR3: CASSFEGVGSGYTF. CDR3 nucleotide sequence: TGCGCCAGCAGCTTTGAAGGGGTTGGTAGTGGCTACACCTTC.